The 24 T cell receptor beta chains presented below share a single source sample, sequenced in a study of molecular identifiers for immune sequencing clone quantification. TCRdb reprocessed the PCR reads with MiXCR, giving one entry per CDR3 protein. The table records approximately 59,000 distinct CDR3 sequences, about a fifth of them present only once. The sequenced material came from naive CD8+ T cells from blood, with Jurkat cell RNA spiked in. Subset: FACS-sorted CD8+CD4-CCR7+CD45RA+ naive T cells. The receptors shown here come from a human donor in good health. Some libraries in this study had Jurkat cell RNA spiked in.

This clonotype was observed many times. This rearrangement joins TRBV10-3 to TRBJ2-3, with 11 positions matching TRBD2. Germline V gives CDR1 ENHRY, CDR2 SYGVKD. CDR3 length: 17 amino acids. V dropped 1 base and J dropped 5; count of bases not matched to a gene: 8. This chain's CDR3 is CAISEWTSGSSLDTQYF. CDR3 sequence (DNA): TGTGCCATCAGTGAGTGGACTAGCGGGTCATCGTTAGATACGCAGTATTTT.

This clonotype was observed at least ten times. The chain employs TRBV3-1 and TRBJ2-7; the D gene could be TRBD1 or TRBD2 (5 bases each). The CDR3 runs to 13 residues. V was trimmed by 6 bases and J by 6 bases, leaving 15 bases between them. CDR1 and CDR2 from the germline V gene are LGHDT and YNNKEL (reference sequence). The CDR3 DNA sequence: TGTGCCAGCAGTCCCGGGACGGGGCCCGAGCAGTACTTC. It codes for CASSPGTGPEQYF.

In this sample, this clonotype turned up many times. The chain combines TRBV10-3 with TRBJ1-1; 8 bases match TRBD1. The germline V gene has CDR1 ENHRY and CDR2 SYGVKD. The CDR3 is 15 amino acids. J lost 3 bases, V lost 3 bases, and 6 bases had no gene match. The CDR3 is CAISEIDRGDTEAFF. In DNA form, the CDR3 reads TGTGCCATCAGTGAAATCGACAGGGGCGACACTGAAGCTTTCTTT.

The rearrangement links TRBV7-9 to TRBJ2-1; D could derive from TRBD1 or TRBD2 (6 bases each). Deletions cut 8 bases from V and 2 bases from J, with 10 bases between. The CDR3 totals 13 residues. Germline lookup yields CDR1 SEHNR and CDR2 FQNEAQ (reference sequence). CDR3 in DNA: TGTGCCAGCCGGGGGCTCCCCTACAATGAGCAGTTCTTC. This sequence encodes CASRGLPYNEQFF.

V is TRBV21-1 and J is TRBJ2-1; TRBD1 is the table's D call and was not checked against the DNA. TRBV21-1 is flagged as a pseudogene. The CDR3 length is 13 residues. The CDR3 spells CASSPFPLNEQFF. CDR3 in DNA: TGTGCCAGCTCGCCCTTTCCTCTCAATGAGCAGTTCTTC.

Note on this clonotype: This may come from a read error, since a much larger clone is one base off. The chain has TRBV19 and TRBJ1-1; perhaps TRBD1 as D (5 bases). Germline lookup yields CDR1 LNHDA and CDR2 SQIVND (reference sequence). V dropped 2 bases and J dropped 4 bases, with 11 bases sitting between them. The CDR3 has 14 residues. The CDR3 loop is CASSIYKGRTEAFF. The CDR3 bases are TGTGCCAGTAGTATATACAAGGGACGCACTGAAGCTTTCTTT.

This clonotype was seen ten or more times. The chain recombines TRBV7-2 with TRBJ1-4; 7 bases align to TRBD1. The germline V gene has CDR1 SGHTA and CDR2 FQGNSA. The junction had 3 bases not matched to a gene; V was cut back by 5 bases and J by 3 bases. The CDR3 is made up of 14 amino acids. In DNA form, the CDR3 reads TGTGCCAGCAGCCAGGACAGGCCTAATGAAAAACTGTTTTTT. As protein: CASSQDRPNEKLFF. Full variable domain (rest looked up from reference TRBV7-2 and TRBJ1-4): GAGVSQSPSNKVTEKGKDVELRCDPISGHTALYWYRQSLGQGLEFLIYFQGNSAPDKSGLPSDRFSAERTGGSVSTLTIQRTQQEDSAVYLCASSQDRPNEKLFFGSGTQLSVL.

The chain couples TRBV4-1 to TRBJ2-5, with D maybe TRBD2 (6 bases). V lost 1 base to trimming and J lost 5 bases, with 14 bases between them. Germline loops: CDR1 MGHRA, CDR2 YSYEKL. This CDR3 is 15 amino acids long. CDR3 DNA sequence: TGCGCCAGCAGCCAAGCTCCCGGGAGTACTGAGACCCAGTACTTC. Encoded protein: CASSQAPGSTETQYF.

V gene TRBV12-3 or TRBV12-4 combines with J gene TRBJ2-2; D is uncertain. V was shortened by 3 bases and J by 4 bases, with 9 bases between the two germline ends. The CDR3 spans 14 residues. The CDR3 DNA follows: TGTGCCAGCAGTTTGTTAAGTTTCACCGGGGAGCTGTTTTTT. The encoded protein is CASSLLSFTGELFF.

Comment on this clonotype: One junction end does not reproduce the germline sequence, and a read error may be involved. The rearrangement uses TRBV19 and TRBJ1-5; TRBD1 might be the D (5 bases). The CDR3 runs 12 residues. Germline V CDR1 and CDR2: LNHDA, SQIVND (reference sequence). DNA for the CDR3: TGTGTCAGTAGGGGAGAGGATCAGCCCCAGCATTTT. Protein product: CVSRGEDQPQHF.

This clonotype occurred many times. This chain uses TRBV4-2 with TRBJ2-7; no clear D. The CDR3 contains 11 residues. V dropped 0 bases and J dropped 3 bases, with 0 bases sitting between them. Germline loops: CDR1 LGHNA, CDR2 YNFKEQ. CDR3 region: CASSQDYEQYF. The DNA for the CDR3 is TGTGCCAGCAGCCAAGACTACGAGCAGTACTTC.

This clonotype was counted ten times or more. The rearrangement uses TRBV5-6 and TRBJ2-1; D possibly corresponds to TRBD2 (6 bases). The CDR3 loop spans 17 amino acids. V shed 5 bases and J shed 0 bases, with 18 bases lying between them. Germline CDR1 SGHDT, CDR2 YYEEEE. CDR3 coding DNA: TGTGCCAGCAGGGACCTGTACCGGGACTCCTCCTACAATGAGCAGTTCTTC. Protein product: CASRDLYRDSSYNEQFF.

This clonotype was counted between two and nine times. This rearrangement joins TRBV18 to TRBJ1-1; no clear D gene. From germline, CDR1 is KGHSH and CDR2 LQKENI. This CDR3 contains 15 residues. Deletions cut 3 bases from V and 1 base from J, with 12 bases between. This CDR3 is CASSPQEPWNTEAFF. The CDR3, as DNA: TGTGCCAGCTCACCTCAGGAGCCTTGGAACACTGAAGCTTTCTTT.

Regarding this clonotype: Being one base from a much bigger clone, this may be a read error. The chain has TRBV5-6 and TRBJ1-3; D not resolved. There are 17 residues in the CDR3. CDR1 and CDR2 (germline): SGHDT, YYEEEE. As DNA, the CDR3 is TGTGCCAGCAGCTTATTGACGGTCGGTAGCTCCGGAAGCACCATATATTTT. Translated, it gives CASSLLTVGSSGSTIYF. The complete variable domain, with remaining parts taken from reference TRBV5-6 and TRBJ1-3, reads DAGVTQSPTHLIKTRGQQVTLRCSPKSGHDTVSWYQQALGQGPQFIFQYYEEEERQRGNFPDRFSGHQFPNYSSELNVNALLLGDSALYLCASSLLTVGSSGSTIYFGEGSWLTVV.

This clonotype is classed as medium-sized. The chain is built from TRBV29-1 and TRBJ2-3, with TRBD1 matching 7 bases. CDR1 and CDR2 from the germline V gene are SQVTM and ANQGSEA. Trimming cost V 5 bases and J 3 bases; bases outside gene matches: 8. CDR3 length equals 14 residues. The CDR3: CSVTGTEDTDTQYF. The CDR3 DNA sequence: TGCAGCGTTACCGGGACAGAAGATACAGATACGCAGTATTTT.

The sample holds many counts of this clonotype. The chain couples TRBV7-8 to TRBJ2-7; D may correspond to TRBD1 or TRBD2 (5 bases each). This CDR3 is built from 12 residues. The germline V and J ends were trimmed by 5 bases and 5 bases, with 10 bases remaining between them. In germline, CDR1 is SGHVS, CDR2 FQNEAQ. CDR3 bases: TGTGCCAGCAGCCAACGAGGGGACGAGCAGTACTTC. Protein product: CASSQRGDEQYF.

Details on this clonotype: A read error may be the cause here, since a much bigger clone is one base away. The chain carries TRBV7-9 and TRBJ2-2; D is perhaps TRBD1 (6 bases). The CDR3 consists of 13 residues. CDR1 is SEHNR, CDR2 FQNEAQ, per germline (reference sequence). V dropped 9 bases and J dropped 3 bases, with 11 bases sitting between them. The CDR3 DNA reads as TGTGCCAGGGGACAAGCTTACACCGGGGAGCTGTTTTTT. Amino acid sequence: CARGQAYTGELFF.

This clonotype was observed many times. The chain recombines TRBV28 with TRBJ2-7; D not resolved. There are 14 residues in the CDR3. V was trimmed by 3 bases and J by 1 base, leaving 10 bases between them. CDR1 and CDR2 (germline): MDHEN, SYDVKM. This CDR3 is CASSFPGRSYEQYF. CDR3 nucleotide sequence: TGTGCCAGCAGTTTCCCCGGCAGGTCCTACGAGCAGTACTTC.

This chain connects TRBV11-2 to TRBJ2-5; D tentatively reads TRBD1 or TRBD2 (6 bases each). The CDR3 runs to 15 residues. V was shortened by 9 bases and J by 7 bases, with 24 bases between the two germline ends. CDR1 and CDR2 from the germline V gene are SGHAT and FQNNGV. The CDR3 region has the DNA TGTGCCAGGGGGACCCCGGACAGTTCGGGGGCGACCCAGTACTTC. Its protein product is CARGTPDSSGATQYF.

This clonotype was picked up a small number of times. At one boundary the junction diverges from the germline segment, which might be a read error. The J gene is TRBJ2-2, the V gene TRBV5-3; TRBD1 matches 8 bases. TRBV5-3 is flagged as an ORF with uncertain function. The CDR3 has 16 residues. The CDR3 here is CASSFSQGAKGGELFF. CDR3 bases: TGTGCCAGCAGCTTCTCCCAGGGGGCTAAGGGCGGGGAGCTGTTTTTT.

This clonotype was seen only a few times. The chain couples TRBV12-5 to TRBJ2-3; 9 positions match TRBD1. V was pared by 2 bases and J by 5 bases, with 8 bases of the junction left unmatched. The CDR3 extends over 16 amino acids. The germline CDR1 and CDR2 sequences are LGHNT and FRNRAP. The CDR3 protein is CASGLMTGGGGDTQYF. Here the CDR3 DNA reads TGTGCTAGTGGTTTGATGACAGGGGGGGGTGGAGATACGCAGTATTTT.

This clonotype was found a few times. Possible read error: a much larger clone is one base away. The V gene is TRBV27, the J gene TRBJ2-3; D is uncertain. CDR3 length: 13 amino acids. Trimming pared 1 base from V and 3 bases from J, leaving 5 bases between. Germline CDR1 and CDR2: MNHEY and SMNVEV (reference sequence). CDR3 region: CASSLFRTDTQYF. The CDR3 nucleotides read TGTGCCAGCAGTTTATTCCGGACAGATACGCAGTATTTT.

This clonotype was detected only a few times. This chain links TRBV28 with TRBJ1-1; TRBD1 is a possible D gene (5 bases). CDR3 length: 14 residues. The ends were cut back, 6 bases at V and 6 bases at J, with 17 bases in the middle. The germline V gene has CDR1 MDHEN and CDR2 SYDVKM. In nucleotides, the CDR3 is TGTGCCAGCAGGGAAGGGGAGACGGGCGCTGAAGCTTTCTTT. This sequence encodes CASREGETGAEAFF.

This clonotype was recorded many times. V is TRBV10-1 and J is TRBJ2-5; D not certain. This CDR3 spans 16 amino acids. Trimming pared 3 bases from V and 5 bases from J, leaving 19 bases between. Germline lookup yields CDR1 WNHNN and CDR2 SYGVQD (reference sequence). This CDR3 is CASSDVRSPAIETQYF. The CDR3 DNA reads TGCGCCAGCAGTGACGTGAGGTCTCCGGCGATTGAGACCCAGTACTTC.